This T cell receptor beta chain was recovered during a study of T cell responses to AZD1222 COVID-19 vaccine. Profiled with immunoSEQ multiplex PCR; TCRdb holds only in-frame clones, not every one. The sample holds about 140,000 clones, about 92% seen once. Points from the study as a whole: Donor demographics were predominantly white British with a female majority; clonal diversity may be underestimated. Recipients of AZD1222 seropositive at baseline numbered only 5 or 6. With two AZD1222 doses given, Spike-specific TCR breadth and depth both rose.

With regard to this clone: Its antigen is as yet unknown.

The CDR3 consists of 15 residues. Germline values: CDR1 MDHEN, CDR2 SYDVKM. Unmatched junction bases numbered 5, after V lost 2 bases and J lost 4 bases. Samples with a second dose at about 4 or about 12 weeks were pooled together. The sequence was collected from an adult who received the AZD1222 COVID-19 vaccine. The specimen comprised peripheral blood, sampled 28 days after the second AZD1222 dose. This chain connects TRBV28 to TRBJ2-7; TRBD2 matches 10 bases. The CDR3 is CASSLRTSGPYEQYF. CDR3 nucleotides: TGTGCCAGCAGTTTACGGACTAGCGGCCCTTACGAGCAGTACTTC. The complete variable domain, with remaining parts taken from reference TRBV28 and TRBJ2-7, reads DVKVTQSSRYLVKRTGEKVFLECVQDMDHENMFWYRQDPGLGLRLIYFSYDVKMKEKGDIPEGYSVSREKKERFSLILESASTNQTSMYLCASSLRTSGPYEQYFGPGTRLTVT.